This TCR beta chain appears in the sequencing data of a study of blood T cell repertoires in COVID-19. Study-level information: The United States, Italy and Spain supplied acute and convalescent COVID-19 samples.

Clones were sequenced by immunoSEQ multiplex PCR, and TCRdb holds only the in-frame ones, with some missing. The sample yields approximately 470,000 clones, roughly 85% seen once. The CDR3 sequence is 17 residues long. Germline CDR1 MNHEY, CDR2 SVGEGT. The ends were cut back, 4 bases at V and 0 bases at J, with 15 bases in the middle. The rearrangement links TRBV6-2 or TRBV6-3 to TRBJ1-4; D not resolved. Input material: peripheral blood. This receptor was obtained from a human donor in a cohort sampled during active COVID-19. The CDR3 reads CASSLAGLGATNEKLFF. CDR3 DNA sequence: TGTGCCAGCAGTTTAGCCGGCCTGGGAGCAACTAATGAAAAACTGTTTTTT.